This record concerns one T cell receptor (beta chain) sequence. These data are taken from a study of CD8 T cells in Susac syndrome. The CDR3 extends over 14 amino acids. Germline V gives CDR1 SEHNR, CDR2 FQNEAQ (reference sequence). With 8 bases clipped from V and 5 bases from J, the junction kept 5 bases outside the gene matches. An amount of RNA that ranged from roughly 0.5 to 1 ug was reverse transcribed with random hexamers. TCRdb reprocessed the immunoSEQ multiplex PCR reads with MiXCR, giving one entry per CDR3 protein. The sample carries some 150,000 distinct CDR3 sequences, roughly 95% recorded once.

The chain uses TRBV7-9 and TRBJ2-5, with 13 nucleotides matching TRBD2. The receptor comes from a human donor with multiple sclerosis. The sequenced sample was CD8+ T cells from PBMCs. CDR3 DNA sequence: TGTGCCAGCGTCGGACTAGCGGGGGTGGAGACCCAGTACTTC. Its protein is CASVGLAGVETQYF.